Shown below are 22 T cell receptor beta chains from a single sample sequenced in a study of cytomegalovirus exposure and HLA in healthy donors. In the PCR, 60 Vbeta and 13 Jbeta primers were used. Data came from immunoSEQ multiplex PCR; TCRdb stores just in-frame clones and leaves some out. The sample lists about 200,000 clones, around 82% occurring once. What was sequenced was PBMCs. These receptors were collected from a woman between 25 and 40 years old in good health and CMV-seronegative.

The table lists this clone with a few counts. The chain has TRBV5-1 and TRBJ2-6; 9 positions agree with TRBD1. The CDR3 is 16 residues long. CDR1 is SGHRS and CDR2 is YFSETQ in the germline V gene. Germline trimming cut 4 bases from V and 0 bases from J; bases unmatched to any gene: 2. In DNA form, the CDR3 reads TGCGCCAGCAGCGTGGACAGGGGCTCTGGGGCCAACGTCCTGACTTTC. The encoded protein is CASSVDRGSGANVLTF.

The chain employs TRBV7-9 and TRBJ1-6, with a tentative D call TRBD1 (5 bases). CDR3 length equals 16 residues. Germline CDR1 is SEHNR and CDR2 is FQNEAQ (reference sequence). Trimming removed 5 bases from V and 7 bases from J, with 18 bases in between. The CDR3 is CASSGRTNGPNSPLHF. As DNA, the CDR3 is TGTGCCAGCAGCGGACGGACAAACGGCCCAAATTCACCCCTCCACTTT.

The chain joins TRBV5-4 to TRBJ2-3; 8 nucleotides match TRBD2. Germline V gene data show CDR1 as SGHNT and CDR2 as YYREEE (reference sequence). With 0 bases clipped from V and 10 bases from J, the junction kept 10 bases outside the gene matches. The CDR3 length is 15 residues. This CDR3 reads CASSLVGGGLAAQYF. CDR3 bases: TGTGCCAGCAGCTTGGTGGGCGGGGGGCTTGCAGCGCAGTATTTT.

V and J are TRBV29-1 and TRBJ1-2; 7 nucleotides agree with TRBD1. Germline V lookup: CDR1 SQVTM, CDR2 ANQGSEA. The CDR3 is made up of 12 amino acids. After removal of 4 bases from V and 2 bases from J, the junction contained 1 base not matched to a gene. The CDR3 DNA is TGCAGCGTTGTGACAGGGAACTATGGCTACACCTTC. It yields the protein CSVVTGNYGYTF.

In DNA, the CDR3 is TGTGCCAGCAGTGCTAGCGGGAGGGATAATGAGCAGTTCTTC. Translation: CASSASGRDNEQFF. V gene TRBV7-6 combines with J gene TRBJ2-1, with 12 bases aligning to TRBD2. Per germline, CDR1 SGHVS and CDR2 FNYEAQ. The CDR3 extends over 14 amino acids. Trimming removed 6 bases from V and 7 bases from J; junction bases left unmatched: 4.

The rearrangement joins TRBV9 to TRBJ2-5, with 9 bases aligning to TRBD2. Germline V lookup: CDR1 SGDLS, CDR2 YYNGEE. The CDR3 has 14 amino acids. V dropped 4 bases and J dropped 2; count of bases not matched to a gene: 3. The CDR3 bases are TGTGCCAGCAGCAAGCTAGCGGGGCAAGAGACCCAGTACTTC. As protein: CASSKLAGQETQYF.

This clone was recorded once. V and J are TRBV19 and TRBJ1-2; D may be TRBD1 (6 bases). This CDR3 has 14 amino acids. Trimming took 4 bases from V and 4 from J, leaving 13 bases between them. In germline, CDR1 is LNHDA, CDR2 SQIVND (reference sequence). The CDR3 nucleotides are TGTGCCAGTAGTAGCCGGGACACTGGCTATGGCTACACCTTC. Translated, it gives CASSSRDTGYGYTF.

Of note for this clone: Within the sample, other DNA sequences also encode this same CDR3. The chain combines TRBV19 with TRBJ2-7; 9 bases are a match to TRBD1. The CDR3 runs 14 residues. CDR1 is LNHDA, CDR2 SQIVND, per germline (reference sequence). V lost 3 bases to trimming and J lost 4 bases; unmatched junction nucleotides: 4. CDR3 protein: CASSIGTGLYEQYF. For the CDR3, the DNA is TGTGCCAGTAGTATCGGGACAGGGTTATACGAGCAGTACTTC.

The chain combines TRBV2 with TRBJ1-5; D gene unclear. Germline lookup yields CDR1 SNHLY and CDR2 FYNNEI. Deletions cut 1 base from V and 4 bases from J, with 8 bases between. The CDR3 length is 14 residues. CDR3 sequence reads: CASSEGGPNQPQHF. The CDR3 nucleotides are TGTGCCAGCAGTGAAGGAGGCCCTAATCAGCCCCAGCATTTT. Together with reference TRBV2 and TRBJ1-5, the CDR3 gives the full variable domain: EPEVTQTPSHQVTQMGQEVILRCVPISNHLYFYWYRQILGQKVEFLVSFYNNEISEKSEIFDDQFSVERPDGSNFTLKIRSTKLEDSAMYFCASSEGGPNQPQHFGDGTRLSIL.

This clone was counted a few times. V is TRBV2 and J is TRBJ1-2, with TRBD1 identical over 8 bases. Germline values: CDR1 SNHLY, CDR2 FYNNEI. The V gene end was trimmed by 8 bases and the J gene end by 6 bases; junction bases not matched to a gene: 11. CDR3 length: 14 residues. The CDR3 region is CASVPSDRVNGYTF. CDR3 DNA sequence: TGTGCCAGCGTCCCCTCGGACAGGGTGAATGGCTACACCTTC.

The rearrangement links TRBV7-9 to TRBJ1-1; 8 bases are a match to TRBD1. This CDR3 spans 18 amino acids. Unmatched junction bases numbered 14, after V lost 1 base and J lost 4 bases. Germline values: CDR1 SEHNR, CDR2 FQNEAQ (reference sequence). In DNA, the CDR3 is TGTGCCAGCAGCTTAGTCCGCGGCAGGGGGCCCCAGGGCACTGAAGCTTTCTTT. This gives the protein CASSLVRGRGPQGTEAFF.

This clone was found a few times. The chain combines TRBV2 with TRBJ1-1; perhaps TRBD1 as D (5 bases). The CDR3 totals 16 residues. The V gene's germline CDR1 is SNHLY and CDR2 FYNNEI. Between the trimmed V and J ends, which lost 0 bases and 0 bases, there was a span of 11 bases. Written as DNA, the CDR3 is TGTGCCAGCAGTGAAGCCCCAGGACACCTGAACACTGAAGCTTTCTTT. The encoded protein is CASSEAPGHLNTEAFF. Filled out from reference TRBV2 and TRBJ1-1, the complete variable domain reads EPEVTQTPSHQVTQMGQEVILRCVPISNHLYFYWYRQILGQKVEFLVSFYNNEISEKSEIFDDQFSVERPDGSNFTLKIRSTKLEDSAMYFCASSEAPGHLNTEAFFGQGTRLTVV.

This clone has just one count. The chain is built from TRBV30 and TRBJ2-6, with D tentatively TRBD1 (5 bases). Trimming cost V 6 bases and J 2 bases, with 11 bases left between them. Per the germline V gene, CDR1 is GTSNPN and CDR2 is SVGIG (reference sequence). The CDR3 has 14 amino acids. Here the CDR3 reads CACPRVAGANVLTF. CDR3 bases: TGTGCCTGCCCCAGGGTCGCTGGGGCCAACGTCCTGACTTTC.

The chain is built from TRBV5-1 and TRBJ2-1; 9 nucleotides agree with TRBD2. The CDR3 is made up of 16 amino acids. V shed 4 bases and J 0 bases; nucleotides not matched to a gene: 5. CDR1 SGHRS and CDR2 YFSETQ come from the germline V gene. The CDR3 DNA reads as TGCGCCAGCAGCGCCAGACTAGCGGACTCCTACAATGAGCAGTTCTTC. It specifies CASSARLADSYNEQFF.

V is TRBV5-1 and J is TRBJ2-3, with D possibly being TRBD1 (5 bases). This CDR3 comprises 14 residues. V lost 0 bases and J lost 6, with 11 bases in between. Germline loops: CDR1 SGHRS, CDR2 YFSETQ. CDR3 loop: CASSLGTGPDTQYF. Here the CDR3 DNA reads TGCGCCAGCAGCTTGGGTACAGGTCCGGATACGCAGTATTTT.

This clone showed up just a few times. The chain couples TRBV19 to TRBJ1-5; D is unclear. Germline assignment: CDR1 LNHDA and CDR2 SQIVND (reference sequence). The CDR3 is made up of 15 amino acids. V was trimmed by 3 bases and J by 3 bases, leaving 12 bases between them. Written as DNA, the CDR3 is TGTGCCAGTAGTATCAAGCACCACTCCAATCAGCCCCAGCATTTT. Protein: CASSIKHHSNQPQHF.

J is TRBJ2-5 and V is TRBV10-2; 7 bases are a match to TRBD1. Germline trimming cut 5 bases from V and 4 bases from J; bases unmatched to any gene: 10. The CDR3 extends over 15 amino acids. CDR1 is WSHSY and CDR2 is SAAADI in the germline V gene. The chain's CDR3 is CASSPDRVGRETQYF. CDR3 nucleotide sequence: TGCGCCAGCAGTCCCGACAGGGTAGGCAGAGAGACCCAGTACTTC.

The chain carries TRBV18 and TRBJ2-7, with a weak D call TRBD1 (5 bases). With 2 bases removed from V and 4 bases from J, the gap between germline ends came to 12 bases. CDR1 is KGHSH, CDR2 LQKENI, per germline. This CDR3 comprises 14 residues. DNA for the CDR3: TGTGCCAGCTCACCAACCGTGGACACATACGAGCAGTACTTC. Amino acid sequence: CASSPTVDTYEQYF.

The CDR3 sequence is CASSSQDSGANVLTF. CDR3 DNA: TGCGCCAGCAGCAGCCAAGACTCTGGGGCCAACGTCCTGACTTTC. V gene TRBV5-1 combines with J gene TRBJ2-6; D call uncertain. V lost 4 bases, J lost 0 bases, and 8 bases lay in between. The CDR3 has 15 amino acids. Germline V gene sequence: CDR1 SGHRS, CDR2 YFSETQ.

The V and J genes are TRBV11-2 and TRBJ2-2; D uncertain. Germline CDR1 and CDR2: SGHAT and FQNNGV. This CDR3 spans 15 amino acids. V was cut by 5 bases and J by 6 bases, with 16 bases left in between. CDR3: CASSPDAYAAGELFF. CDR3 in DNA: TGTGCCAGCAGCCCTGACGCATACGCGGCCGGGGAGCTGTTTTTT.

CDR3 protein: CASRTSWDTGELFF. The DNA of the CDR3 is TGTGCCAGCAGGACTAGTTGGGACACCGGGGAGCTGTTTTTT. The chain recombines TRBV6-5 with TRBJ2-2; D might be TRBD2 (6 bases). The CDR3 is 14 amino acids. CDR1 is MNHEY and CDR2 is SVGAGI in the germline V gene. Trimming cost V 6 bases and J 3 bases, with 11 bases left between them.

The chain joins TRBV9 to TRBJ2-3, with D perhaps matching TRBD1 (6 bases). Germline CDR1 reads SGDLS; CDR2 reads YYNGEE. V was trimmed by 0 bases and J by 2 bases, leaving 16 bases between them. This CDR3 spans 17 amino acids. In DNA, the CDR3 is TGTGCCAGCAGCGTAGCTACGACAGGACATAACACAGATACGCAGTATTTT. Protein product: CASSVATTGHNTDTQYF.